These 20 T cell receptor beta chains were all obtained from the same sample, sequenced in a study of identical twins (dated by TCRdb to the mid-2010s). Libraries were made using 5' RACE. Sequenced on an Illumina HiSeq 2000. TCRdb trimmed public reads at Q25 via fastp, called clones via MiXCR and kept in-frame beta chains. Here each entry gathers all rows of one CDR3 protein and keeps the most common genes and DNA. The table for this sample lists about 240,000 distinct CDR3 sequences; more than 9% of them were counted only once. The top ten clones comprise 9% to 10% of the sample. Sequencing input: memory T cells sorted from blood. The intended sense of this specimen's cell subset or site label: CD45RO+ enriched T cells. The receptors derive from a man aged 50 to 59 in good health.

This clonotype occurred a few times. The DNA for the CDR3 is TGTGCCAGCAGCTCAGGGGGCGGAGGCTACGAGCAGTACTTC. It is translated as CASSSGGGGYEQYF. The chain couples TRBV13 to TRBJ2-7, with 8 bases matching TRBD1. Trimming cost V 4 bases and J 3 bases; bases outside gene matches: 5. This CDR3 contains 14 residues. Germline V gene lookup returns CDR1 PRHDT and CDR2 FYEKMQ (reference sequence).

This clonotype was seen ten or more times. Mismatch with germline at one junction end may stem from a read error. J is TRBJ1-2 and V is TRBV10-3; D might be TRBD1 (6 bases). The CDR3 totals 13 residues. Germline values: CDR1 ENHRY, CDR2 SYGVKD. The CDR3, as DNA: TGTGCCGTCAGTATACAGGGAGACGGTGGCTACACCTTC. It encodes CAVSIQGDGGYTF.

This clonotype has a handful of counts. The chain combines TRBV5-1 with TRBJ2-5; 12 nucleotides line up with TRBD2. The germline V gene encodes CDR1 SGHRS and CDR2 YFSETQ. Germline trimming cut 6 bases from V and 3 bases from J; bases unmatched to any gene: 3. This CDR3 is built from 14 residues. CDR3 DNA sequence: TGCGCCAGCACCTCTAGCGGGGGGGAAGAGACCCAGTACTTC. This codes for CASTSSGGEETQYF.

There are many counts of this clonotype. J is TRBJ2-2 and V is TRBV20-1, with D perhaps TRBD2 (6 bases). The CDR3 is 16 amino acids. The ends were cut back, 1 base at V and 1 base at J, with 13 bases in the middle. The germline gives CDR1 DFQATT, CDR2 SNEGSKA (reference sequence). In nucleotides, the CDR3 is TGCAGTGCTAGAGCTCCGGGACTGAGGAACACCGGGGAGCTGTTTTTT. This sequence encodes CSARAPGLRNTGELFF.

This clonotype has ten or more counts. This chain connects TRBV27 to TRBJ2-7, with a weak D call TRBD1 (5 bases). Germline values: CDR1 MNHEY, CDR2 SMNVEV (reference sequence). The CDR3 has 16 residues. V was shortened by 8 bases and J by 5 bases, with 25 bases between the two germline ends. The CDR3 region has the DNA TGTGCCAGCTTACCGGATCCGAGGCTAGGGGTGCACGAGCAGTACTTC. Residues: CASLPDPRLGVHEQYF.

This chain links TRBV7-6 with TRBJ2-2; D is possibly TRBD1 (6 bases). This CDR3 contains 15 residues. The V and J ends lost 5 bases and 1 base respectively, with 11 bases between them. In germline, CDR1 is SGHVS, CDR2 FNYEAQ. The CDR3 DNA sequence: TGTGCCAGCAGCCTCGGCAGGGGGAACACCGGGGAGCTGTTTTTT. Amino acids: CASSLGRGNTGELFF.

This clonotype was detected a few times. The chain employs TRBV30 and TRBJ1-5; D gene uncertain. Between the trimmed V and J ends, which lost 5 bases and 3 bases, there was a span of 14 bases. Germline V CDR1 and CDR2: GTSNPN, SVGIG (reference sequence). CDR3 length: 14 amino acids. CDR3 in amino acids: CAWVLRAHNQPQHF. The CDR3 DNA reads as TGTGCCTGGGTTCTTAGGGCCCACAATCAGCCCCAGCATTTT.

This clonotype was counted between two and nine times. The chain combines TRBV2 with TRBJ1-2; 8 bases map to TRBD1. This CDR3 contains 14 residues. V was clipped by 8 bases and J by 7 bases; unmatched bases: 12. The germline V gene has CDR1 SNHLY and CDR2 FYNNEI. The CDR3 protein is CASSQSDRGSGYTF. The CDR3, as DNA: TGTGCCAGCTCGCAAAGTGACAGGGGAAGTGGCTACACCTTC.

This clonotype has a handful of counts. V and J are TRBV6-2 or TRBV6-3 and TRBJ2-5; no firm D call. With 6 bases removed from V and 1 base from J, the gap between germline ends came to 15 bases. CDR1 and CDR2 (germline): MNHEY, SVGEGT. CDR3 length equals 15 residues. The CDR3 sequence is CASSPQGRIQETQYF. CDR3 nucleotides: TGTGCCAGCAGCCCACAAGGGCGAATCCAAGAGACCCAGTACTTC.

This clonotype was seen a handful of times. The chain recombines TRBV27 with TRBJ2-2; D could derive from TRBD1 or TRBD2 (5 bases each). The CDR3 totals 14 residues. Trimming stripped 5 bases from V and 7 bases from J, with 14 bases between. Germline V gene sequence: CDR1 MNHEY, CDR2 SMNVEV (reference sequence). The CDR3 sequence is CASSRVGVGGELFF. The CDR3 DNA is TGTGCCAGCAGTCGTGTGGGGGTTGGCGGGGAGCTGTTTTTT.

This clonotype showed up many times. V is TRBV10-2 and J is TRBJ2-7, with D possibly matching TRBD1 (5 bases). The CDR3 length is 15 residues. Germline-derived CDR1 and CDR2 are WSHSY and SAAADI. Trimming removed 0 bases from V and 2 bases from J, with 11 bases in between. In DNA, the CDR3 is TGCGCCAGCAGTGAGTCGGGGCAGCCCCCCTACGAGCAGTACTTC. Translating gives CASSESGQPPYEQYF.

This clonotype was recorded a few times. The chain has TRBV21-1 and TRBJ2-1; the DNA was not used to check the table's D call, TRBD1. TRBV21-1 is annotated as a pseudogene. This CDR3 is 15 amino acids long. The CDR3 protein is CASRPGAPAANEQFF. The CDR3 nucleotides are TGTGCCAGCAGGCCCGGGGCCCCAGCCGCCAATGAGCAGTTCTTC.

This rearrangement joins TRBV9 to TRBJ1-4, with D possibly being TRBD1 (6 bases). The germline gives CDR1 SGDLS, CDR2 YYNGEE. The CDR3 has 17 amino acids. Deletions cut 3 bases from V and 3 bases from J, with 18 bases between. CDR3 protein: CASSAQAGGLSNEKLFF. CDR3 bases: TGTGCCAGCAGCGCACAGGCGGGGGGCTTATCTAATGAAAAACTGTTTTTT.

This clonotype has at least ten counts. V gene TRBV7-9 combines with J gene TRBJ1-1; 12 nucleotides agree with TRBD1. The length of the CDR3 is 16 residues. V dropped 5 bases and J dropped 6; count of bases not matched to a gene: 10. From germline, CDR1 is SEHNR and CDR2 FQNEAQ (reference sequence). The CDR3 nucleotides are TGTGCCAGCAGCGTAAGGGACAGGGGGCTGATGTCTGAAGCTTTCTTT. Encoded protein: CASSVRDRGLMSEAFF.

The rearrangement joins TRBV29-1 to TRBJ1-1; no clear D. Trimming removed 3 bases from V and 1 base from J, with 9 bases in between. The CDR3 totals 13 residues. CDR1 is SQVTM and CDR2 is ANQGSEA in the germline V gene. CDR3 nucleotides: TGCAGCGTTGAGCAGTTTAAGAACACTGAAGCTTTCTTT. Translated: CSVEQFKNTEAFF.

This chain connects TRBV4-3 to TRBJ2-7, with 13 bases identical to TRBD2. The CDR3 consists of 17 residues. The V segment lost 3 bases and the J segment 4 bases; nucleotides outside the gene matches: 9. From germline, CDR1 is LGHNA and CDR2 YSLEER. The CDR3 sequence: CASSHLTSGRARYEQYF. The CDR3 nucleotides are TGCGCCAGCAGCCATCTCACTAGCGGGAGGGCCAGGTACGAGCAGTACTTC.

This clonotype was detected many times. The chain joins TRBV5-5 to TRBJ2-2; perhaps D is TRBD1 or TRBD2 (5 bases each). Germline CDR1 is SGHKS and CDR2 is YYEKEE (reference sequence). Trimming took off 0 bases at V and 8 bases at J, with 17 bases between the two ends. The CDR3 has 16 residues. The CDR3 DNA is TGTGCCAGCAGCTTGGCCTTCGTGGGGGAGTCGGGGGAGCTGTTTTTT. Encoded protein: CASSLAFVGESGELFF.

V usage is TRBV6-2 or TRBV6-3 and J usage is TRBJ2-7; D is unresolved. Trimming removed 0 bases at V and 2 bases at J, with 14 bases between. The CDR3 is made up of 16 amino acids. Per the germline V gene, CDR1 is MNHEY and CDR2 is SVGEGT. The CDR3 reads CASSYSVLLMTYEQYF. The CDR3 coding sequence is TGTGCCAGCAGTTACTCAGTTTTACTGATGACCTACGAGCAGTACTTC.

The CDR3 bases are TGTGCCAGCAGCTTGGATGCGGGGATGGGGACCCAGTACTTC. This translates into CASSLDAGMGTQYF. The rearrangement uses TRBV5-4 and TRBJ2-5; TRBD2 is a possible D gene (6 bases). CDR1 is SGHNT and CDR2 is YYREEE in the germline V gene (reference sequence). The CDR3 is made up of 14 amino acids. Trimming removed 0 bases at V and 7 bases at J, with 13 bases between.

There are a few counts of this clonotype. The chain uses TRBV12-3 or TRBV12-4 and TRBJ1-1, with a tentative D call TRBD1 (6 bases). The CDR3 length is 14 residues. The V gene lost 6 bases and the J gene lost 0 bases, with 11 bases spanning the gap. The CDR3 sequence is CASRKGQMNTEAFF. Here the CDR3 DNA reads TGTGCCAGCAGAAAAGGACAGATGAACACTGAAGCTTTCTTT.